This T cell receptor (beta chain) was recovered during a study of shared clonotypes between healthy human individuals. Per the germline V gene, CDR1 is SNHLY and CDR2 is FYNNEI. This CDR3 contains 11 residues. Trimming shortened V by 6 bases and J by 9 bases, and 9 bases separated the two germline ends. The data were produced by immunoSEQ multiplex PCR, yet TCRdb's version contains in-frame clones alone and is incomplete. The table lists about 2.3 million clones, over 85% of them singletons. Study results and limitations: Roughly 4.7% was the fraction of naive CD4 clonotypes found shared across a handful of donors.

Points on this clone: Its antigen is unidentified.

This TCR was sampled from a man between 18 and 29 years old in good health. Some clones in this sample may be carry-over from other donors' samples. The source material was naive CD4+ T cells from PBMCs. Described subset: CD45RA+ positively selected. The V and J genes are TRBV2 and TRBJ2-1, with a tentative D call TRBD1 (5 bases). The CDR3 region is CASRQRGEQFF. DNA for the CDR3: TGTGCCAGCAGACAAAGGGGTGAGCAGTTCTTC.